This T cell receptor beta chain was identified during a study of T cell responses to AZD1222 COVID-19 vaccine. Points from the study as a whole: Among those given AZD1222, only six were seropositive at baseline. Following two doses of AZD1222, Spike-specific TCR breadth and depth rose.

The CDR3 sequence is 15 residues long. CDR1 is SGHTA, CDR2 FQGTGA, per germline. J lost 6 bases, V lost 5 bases, and 9 bases had no gene match. On this clone: Its antigen is undetermined.

The table came from immunoSEQ multiplex PCR; TCRdb's copy has only in-frame clones and leaves some out. Of approximately 170,000 clones listed, around nine tenths are singletons. Second-dose recipients at about 4 or about 12 weeks were treated as one pooled group. This clonotype was sampled from an adult who received the AZD1222 COVID-19 vaccine. The chain carries TRBV7-3 and TRBJ2-1, with TRBD2 matching 8 bases. Sequencing was performed on peripheral blood, taken 28 days after the second AZD1222 dose. The CDR3 DNA follows: TGTGCCAGCAGCCGTGTAGCGGGGCGGGGCAATGAGCAGTTCTTC. It encodes CASSRVAGRGNEQFF.